The T cell receptor beta chain described here comes from a study of identical twins. Whole-study findings and limits: The abundant beta clonotypes from cord blood had fewer insertions, and memory repertoires had none of this. Less excess twin sharing appeared in beta out-of-frame sequences.

From germline, CDR1 is SEHNR and CDR2 FQNEAQ (reference sequence). Trimming cost V 4 bases and J 4 bases, with 16 bases left between them. This CDR3 region has 15 residues. Among all donors, each was a healthy Caucasian. TCRdb called the 5' RACE reads again in MiXCR, with one record for every CDR3 protein. The table includes under 900,000 distinct CDR3 sequences, roughly 12% detected once. In this sample, this clonotype turned up many times. Its antigen is as yet unknown. Separately, the same data were catalogued under a study of yellow fever vaccine responses in identical twins.

This chain uses TRBV7-9 with TRBJ1-1, with D perhaps matching TRBD1 (6 bases). The source material was PBMCs. The origin of this receptor is a woman aged 18-29 years in good health. CDR3: CASSYREGGVTEAFF. The CDR3 nucleotides read TGTGCCAGCAGCTACCGGGAAGGGGGAGTCACTGAAGCTTTCTTT.